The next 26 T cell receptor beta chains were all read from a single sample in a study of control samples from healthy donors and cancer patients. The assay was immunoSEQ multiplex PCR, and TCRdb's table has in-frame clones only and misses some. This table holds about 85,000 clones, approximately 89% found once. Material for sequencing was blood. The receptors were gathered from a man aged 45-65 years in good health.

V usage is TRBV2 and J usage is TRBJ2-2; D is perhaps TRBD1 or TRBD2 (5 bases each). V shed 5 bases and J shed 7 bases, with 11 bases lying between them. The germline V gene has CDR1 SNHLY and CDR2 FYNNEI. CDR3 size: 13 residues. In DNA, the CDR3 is TGTGCCAGCAGTCGGGGCAGGAACGGGGAGCTGTTTTTT. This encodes CASSRGRNGELFF.

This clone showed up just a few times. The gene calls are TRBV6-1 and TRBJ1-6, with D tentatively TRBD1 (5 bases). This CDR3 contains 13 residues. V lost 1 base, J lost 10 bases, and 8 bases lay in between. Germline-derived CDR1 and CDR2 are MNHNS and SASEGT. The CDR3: CASSEEGRSPLHF. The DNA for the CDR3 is TGTGCCAGCAGTGAAGAGGGGAGGTCACCCCTCCACTTT.

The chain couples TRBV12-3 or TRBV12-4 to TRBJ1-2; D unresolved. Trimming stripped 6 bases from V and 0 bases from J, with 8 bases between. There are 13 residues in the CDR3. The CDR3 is CASSRSTNYGYTF. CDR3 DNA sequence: TGTGCCAGCAGCCGCAGTACTAACTATGGCTACACCTTC.

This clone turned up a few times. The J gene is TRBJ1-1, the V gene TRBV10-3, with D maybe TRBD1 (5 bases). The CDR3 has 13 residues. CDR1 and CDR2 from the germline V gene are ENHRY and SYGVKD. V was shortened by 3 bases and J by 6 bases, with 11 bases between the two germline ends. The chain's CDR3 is CAISERGSAEAFF. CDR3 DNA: TGTGCCATCAGTGAAAGGGGAAGCGCTGAAGCTTTCTTT.

Here the CDR3 reads CASSPGTDTQYF. The CDR3 coding sequence is TGTGCCAGCAGTCCTGGCACAGATACGCAGTATTTT. The chain couples TRBV27 to TRBJ2-3, with D unclear. The V gene's germline CDR1 is MNHEY and CDR2 SMNVEV (reference sequence). The CDR3 sequence is 12 residues long. V shed 5 bases and J shed 1 base, with 4 bases lying between them.

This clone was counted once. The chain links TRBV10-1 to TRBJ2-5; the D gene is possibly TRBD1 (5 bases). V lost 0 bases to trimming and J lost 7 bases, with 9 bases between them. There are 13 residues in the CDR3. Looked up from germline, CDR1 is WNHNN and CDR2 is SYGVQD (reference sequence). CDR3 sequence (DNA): TGCGCCAGCAGTGAGTCAGGGGTCGGGACCCAGTACTTC. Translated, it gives CASSESGVGTQYF.

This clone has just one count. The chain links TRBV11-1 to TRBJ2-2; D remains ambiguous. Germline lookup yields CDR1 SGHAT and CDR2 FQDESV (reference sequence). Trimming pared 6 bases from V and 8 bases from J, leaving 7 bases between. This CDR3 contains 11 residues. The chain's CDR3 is CASSAGGELFF. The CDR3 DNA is TGTGCCAGCAGTGCTGGGGGGGAGCTGTTTTTT. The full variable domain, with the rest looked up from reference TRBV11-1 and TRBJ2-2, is EAEVAQSPRYKITEKSQAVAFWCDPISGHATLYWYRQILGQGPELLVQFQDESVVDDSQLPKDRFSAERLKGVDSTLKIQPAELGDSAMYLCASSAGGELFFGEGSRLTVL.

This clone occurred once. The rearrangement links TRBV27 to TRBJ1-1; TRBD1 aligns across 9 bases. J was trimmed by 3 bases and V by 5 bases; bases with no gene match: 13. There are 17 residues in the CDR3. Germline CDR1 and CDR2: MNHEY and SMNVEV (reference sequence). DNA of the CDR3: TGTGCCAGCAGTCCATCCGGGACAGGGACCTTCGACACTGAAGCTTTCTTT. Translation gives CASSPSGTGTFDTEAFF.

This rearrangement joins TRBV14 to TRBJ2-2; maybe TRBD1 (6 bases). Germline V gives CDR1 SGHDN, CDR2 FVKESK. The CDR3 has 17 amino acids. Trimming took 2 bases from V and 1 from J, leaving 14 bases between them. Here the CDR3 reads CASSQWKGQLNTGELFF. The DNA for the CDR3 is TGTGCCAGCAGCCAATGGAAAGGACAGCTGAACACCGGGGAGCTGTTTTTT.

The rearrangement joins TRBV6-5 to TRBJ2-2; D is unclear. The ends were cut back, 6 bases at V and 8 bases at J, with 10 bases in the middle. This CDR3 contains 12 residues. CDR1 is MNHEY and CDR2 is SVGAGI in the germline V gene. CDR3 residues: CASRFYVGELFF. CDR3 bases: TGTGCCAGCAGATTTTACGTTGGGGAGCTGTTTTTT.

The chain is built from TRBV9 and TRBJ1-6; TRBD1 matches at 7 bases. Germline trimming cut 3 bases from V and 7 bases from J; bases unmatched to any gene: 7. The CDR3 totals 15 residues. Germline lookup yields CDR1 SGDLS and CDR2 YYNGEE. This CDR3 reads CASSAIPGQNSPLHF. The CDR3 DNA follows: TGTGCCAGCAGCGCTATACCGGGACAGAATTCACCCCTCCACTTT.

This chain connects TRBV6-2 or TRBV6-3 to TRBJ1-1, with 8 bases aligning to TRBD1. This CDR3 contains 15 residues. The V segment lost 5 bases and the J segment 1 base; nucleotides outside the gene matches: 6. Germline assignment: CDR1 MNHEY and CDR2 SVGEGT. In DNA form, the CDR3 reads TGTGCCAGCAGTGGAAGACAGGGGTGGAACACTGAAGCTTTCTTT. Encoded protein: CASSGRQGWNTEAFF.

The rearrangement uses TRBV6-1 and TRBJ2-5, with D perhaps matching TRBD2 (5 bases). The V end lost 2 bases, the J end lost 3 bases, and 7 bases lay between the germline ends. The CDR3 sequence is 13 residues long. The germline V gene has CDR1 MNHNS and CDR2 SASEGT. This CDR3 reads CASSETREETQYF. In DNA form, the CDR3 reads TGTGCCAGCAGTGAAACTAGGGAAGAGACCCAGTACTTC.

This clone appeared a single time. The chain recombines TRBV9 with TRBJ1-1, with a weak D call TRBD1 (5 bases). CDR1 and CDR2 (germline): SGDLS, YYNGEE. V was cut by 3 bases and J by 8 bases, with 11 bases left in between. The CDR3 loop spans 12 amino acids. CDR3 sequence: CASSGADREAFF. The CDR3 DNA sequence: TGTGCCAGCAGCGGAGCAGACAGAGAAGCTTTCTTT.

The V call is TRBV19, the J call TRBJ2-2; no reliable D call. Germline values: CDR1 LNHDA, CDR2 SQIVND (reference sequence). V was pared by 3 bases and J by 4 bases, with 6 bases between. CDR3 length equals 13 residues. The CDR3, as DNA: TGTGCCAGTAGTATTAGGATCACCGGGGAGCTGTTTTTT. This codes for CASSIRITGELFF.

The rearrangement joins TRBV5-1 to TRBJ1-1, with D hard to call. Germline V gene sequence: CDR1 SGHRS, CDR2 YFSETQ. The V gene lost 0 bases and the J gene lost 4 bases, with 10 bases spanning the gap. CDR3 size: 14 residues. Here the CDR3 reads CASSLGEKGTEAFF. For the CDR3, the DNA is TGCGCCAGCAGCTTGGGCGAGAAGGGCACTGAAGCTTTCTTT.

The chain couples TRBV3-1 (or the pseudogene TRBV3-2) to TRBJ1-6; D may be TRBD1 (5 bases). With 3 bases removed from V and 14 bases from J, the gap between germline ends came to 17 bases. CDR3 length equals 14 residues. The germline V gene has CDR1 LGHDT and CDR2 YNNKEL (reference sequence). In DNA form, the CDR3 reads TGTGCCAGCAGCCAGGGCAGGGCCCTTTCGGCCCTCCACTTT. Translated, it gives CASSQGRALSALHF.

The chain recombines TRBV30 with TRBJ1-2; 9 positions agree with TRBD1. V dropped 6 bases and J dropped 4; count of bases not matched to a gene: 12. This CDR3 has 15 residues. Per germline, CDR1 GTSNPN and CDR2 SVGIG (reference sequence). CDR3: CACPGQGSFRYGYTF. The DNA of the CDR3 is TGTGCCTGCCCCGGACAGGGGAGCTTCCGCTATGGCTACACCTTC.

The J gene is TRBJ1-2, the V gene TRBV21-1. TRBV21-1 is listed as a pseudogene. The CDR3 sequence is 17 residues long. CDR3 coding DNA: TGTGCCAGCAGCAAAGAGGAAGGGTTCCGCCGTAACTATGGCTACACCTTC. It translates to CASSKEEGFRRNYGYTF.

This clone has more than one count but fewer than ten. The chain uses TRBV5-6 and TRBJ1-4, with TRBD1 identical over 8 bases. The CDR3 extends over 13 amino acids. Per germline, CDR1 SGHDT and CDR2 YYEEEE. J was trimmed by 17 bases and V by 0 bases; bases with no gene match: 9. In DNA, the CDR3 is TGTGCCAGCAGCTTGGGGGCTGTGGACAGGGTATTTTTT. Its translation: CASSLGAVDRVFF.

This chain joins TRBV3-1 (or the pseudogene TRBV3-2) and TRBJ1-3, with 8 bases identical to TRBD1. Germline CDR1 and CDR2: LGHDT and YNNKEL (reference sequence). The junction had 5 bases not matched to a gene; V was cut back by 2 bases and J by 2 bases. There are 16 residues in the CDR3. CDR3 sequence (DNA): TGTGCCAGCAGCCAAATGAGACAGGGGACTGGAAACACCATATATTTT. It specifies CASSQMRQGTGNTIYF.

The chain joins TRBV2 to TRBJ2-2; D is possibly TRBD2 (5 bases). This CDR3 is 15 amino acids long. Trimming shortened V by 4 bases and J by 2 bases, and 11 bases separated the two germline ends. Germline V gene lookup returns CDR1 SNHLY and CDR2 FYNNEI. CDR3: CASSATTLNTGELFF. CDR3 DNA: TGTGCCAGCAGTGCGACTACCCTAAACACCGGGGAGCTGTTTTTT.

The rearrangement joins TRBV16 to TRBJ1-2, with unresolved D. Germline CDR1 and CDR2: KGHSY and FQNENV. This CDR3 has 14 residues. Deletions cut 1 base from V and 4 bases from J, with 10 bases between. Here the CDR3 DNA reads TGTGCCAGCAGCCAATTCGGCGCCGGCTATGGCTACACCTTC. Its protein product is CASSQFGAGYGYTF.

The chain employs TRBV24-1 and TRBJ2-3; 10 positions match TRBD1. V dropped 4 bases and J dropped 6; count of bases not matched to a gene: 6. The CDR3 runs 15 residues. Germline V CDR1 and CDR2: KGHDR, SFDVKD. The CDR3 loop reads CATSDSGTGEDTQYF. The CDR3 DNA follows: TGTGCCACCAGTGACTCCGGGACAGGGGAGGATACGCAGTATTTT.

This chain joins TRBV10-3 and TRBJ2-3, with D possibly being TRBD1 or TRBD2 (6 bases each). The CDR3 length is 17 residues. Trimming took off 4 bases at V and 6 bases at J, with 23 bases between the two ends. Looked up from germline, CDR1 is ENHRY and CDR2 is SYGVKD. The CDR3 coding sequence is TGTGCCATCAGTGGGACGGGCCTTAAGGGGGGACCCGATACGCAGTATTTT. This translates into CAISGTGLKGGPDTQYF.

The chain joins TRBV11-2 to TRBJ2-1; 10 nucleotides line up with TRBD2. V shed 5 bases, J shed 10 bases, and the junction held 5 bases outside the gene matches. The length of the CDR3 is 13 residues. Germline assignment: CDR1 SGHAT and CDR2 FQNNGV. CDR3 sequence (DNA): TGTGCCAGCAGCAGATCGGGACTAGCGGAGCAGTTCTTC. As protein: CASSRSGLAEQFF.